The rows below give T cell receptor beta chains drawn from one sample of a study of blood T cells in healthy people across ages. In TCRdb, the 5' RACE reads were re-called with MiXCR into one record per CDR3 protein. The sample has 870,000 or so distinct CDR3 sequences, 25% to 35% seen once; the top ten hold around a sixth. Source material: blood. Every receptor here comes from an elderly woman in good health. The CDR3 runs from the conserved cysteine through the conserved F or W. Each record gives: V gene, D gene, J gene, clone size, CDR3 protein, CDR3 DNA. D genes are given only for firm matches. Size values are once, few and many counts, or a class for expanded clones, and some rows have none.

V: TRBV5-1
D: NA
J: TRBJ1-2
size: NA
CDR3: CASSTAGTLYGYTF
DNA: TGCGCCAGCAGCACCGCCGGGACACTATATGGCTACACCTTC

V: TRBV27
D: NA
J: TRBJ2-7
size: many
CDR3: CASSLYPGSEQYF
DNA: TGTGCCAGCAGTTTATATCCAGGGAGCGAGCAGTACTTC

V: TRBV15
D: NA
J: TRBJ2-5
size: many
CDR3: CATSRDIVRGRETQYF
DNA: TGTGCCACCAGCAGAGATATCGTAAGAGGACGGGAGACCCAGTACTTC

V: TRBV7-9
D: NA
J: TRBJ2-3
size: many
CDR3: CASSLEMFVGQPTDTQYF
DNA: TGTGCCAGCAGCTTAGAAATGTTCGTAGGACAGCCCACAGATACGCAGTATTTT

V: TRBV4-2
D: TRBD1
J: TRBJ2-1
size: few
CDR3: CASSQEGQRTDEQFF
DNA: TGTGCCAGCAGCCAAGAGGGACAGAGGACAGATGAGCAGTTCTTC

V: TRBV18
D: NA
J: TRBJ1-2
size: NA
CDR3: CASSPTKTGTDGYTF
DNA: TGTGCCAGCTCACCCACTAAAACAGGGACGGATGGCTACACCTTC

V: TRBV10-3
D: TRBD2
J: TRBJ2-1
size: NA
CDR3: CAISESVSGGHNGQFF
DNA: TGTGCCATCAGTGAGTCCGTTAGCGGGGGTCACAATGGGCAGTTCTTC

V: TRBV6-5
D: TRBD2
J: TRBJ2-5
size: many
CDR3: CASKTSGGPETQYF
DNA: TGTGCCAGCAAGACTAGCGGGGGACCAGAGACCCAGTACTTC

V: TRBV15
D: NA
J: TRBJ1-1
size: NA
CDR3: CATSRDPTFGNTEAFF
DNA: TGTGCCACCAGCAGAGACCCCACGTTCGGGAACACTGAAGCTTTCTTT

V: TRBV5-6
D: NA
J: TRBJ1-2
size: many
CDR3: CASSLRTAEYGYTF
DNA: TGTGCCAGCAGCTTGCGGACAGCAGAGTATGGCTACACCTTC

V: TRBV6-1
D: TRBD2
J: TRBJ2-7
size: NA
CDR3: CASLVAGGPYEQYF
DNA: TGTGCCAGCCTAGTGGCGGGGGGGCCCTACGAGCAGTACTTC

V: TRBV7-9
D: TRBD2
J: TRBJ2-3
size: few
CDR3: CASSRRASGGSYTDTQYF
DNA: TGTGCCAGCAGCCGGAGGGCTAGCGGGGGGTCATACACAGATACGCAGTATTTT

V: TRBV7-2
D: NA
J: TRBJ1-4
size: NA
CDR3: CASSTQAGRGGEKLFF
DNA: TGTGCCAGCAGCACCCAGGCCGGGCGTGGGGGGGAAAAACTGTTTTTT

V: TRBV13
D: NA
J: TRBJ1-5
size: NA
CDR3: CASSFGISQPQHF
DNA: TGTGCCAGCAGCTTTGGGATCAGTCAGCCCCAGCATTTT

V: TRBV7-2
D: TRBD1
J: TRBJ2-1
size: NA
CDR3: CASSRSTGSSYNEQFF
DNA: TGTGCCAGCAGCCGATCGACAGGGAGCTCCTACAATGAGCAGTTCTTC

V: TRBV5-1
D: TRBD1
J: TRBJ2-3
size: many
CDR3: CASSSGRGTGGGTDTQYF
DNA: TGCGCCAGCAGCTCCGGCCGCGGGACAGGGGGCGGAACAGATACGCAGTATTTT

V: TRBV7-9
D: TRBD1
J: TRBJ1-2
size: NA
CDR3: CASSSGTGGANGYTF
DNA: TGTGCCAGCAGCTCTGGGACAGGGGGCGCAAATGGCTACACCTTC

V: TRBV6-5
D: NA
J: TRBJ1-2
size: many
CDR3: CASSYRGLSYTF
DNA: TGTGCCAGCAGTTACCGGGGCTTGAGTTACACCTTC

V: TRBV12-3/TRBV12-4
D: NA
J: TRBJ2-3
size: NA
CDR3: CASTTGPRADTQYF
DNA: TGTGCCAGCACCACCGGACCGAGGGCAGATACGCAGTATTTT

V: TRBV5-1
D: NA
J: TRBJ1-2
size: many
CDR3: CASSPGETYGYTF
DNA: TGCGCCAGCAGCCCAGGGGAGACCTATGGCTACACCTTC

V: TRBV7-9
D: NA
J: TRBJ2-5
size: many
CDR3: CASSLGTVKETQYF
DNA: TGTGCCAGCAGCTTAGGGACGGTTAAAGAGACCCAGTACTTC

V: TRBV5-1
D: NA
J: TRBJ2-5
size: many
CDR3: CASSGSLRATQYF
DNA: TGCGCCAGCAGCGGCAGTTTAAGGGCGACCCAGTACTTC

V: TRBV29-1
D: NA
J: TRBJ1-1
size: NA
CDR3: CSVGQLSTEAFF
DNA: TGCAGCGTTGGACAATTGTCCACTGAAGCTTTCTTT